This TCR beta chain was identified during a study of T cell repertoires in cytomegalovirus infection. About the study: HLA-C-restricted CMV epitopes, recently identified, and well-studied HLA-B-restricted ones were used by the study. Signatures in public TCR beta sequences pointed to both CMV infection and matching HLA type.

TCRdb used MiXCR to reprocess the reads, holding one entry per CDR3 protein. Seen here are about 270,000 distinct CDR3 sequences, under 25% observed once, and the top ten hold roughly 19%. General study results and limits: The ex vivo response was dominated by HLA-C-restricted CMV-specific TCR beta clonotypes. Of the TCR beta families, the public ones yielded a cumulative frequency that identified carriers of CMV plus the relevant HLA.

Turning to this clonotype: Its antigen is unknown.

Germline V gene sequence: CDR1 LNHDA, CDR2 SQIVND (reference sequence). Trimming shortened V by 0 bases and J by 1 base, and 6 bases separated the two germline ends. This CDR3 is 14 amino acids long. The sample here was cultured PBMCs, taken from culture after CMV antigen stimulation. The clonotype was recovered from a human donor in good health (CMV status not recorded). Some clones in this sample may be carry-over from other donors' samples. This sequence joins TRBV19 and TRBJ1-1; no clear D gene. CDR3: CASSIDRRNTEAFF. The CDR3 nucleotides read TGTGCCAGTAGTATAGATCGCAGGAACACTGAAGCTTTCTTT.